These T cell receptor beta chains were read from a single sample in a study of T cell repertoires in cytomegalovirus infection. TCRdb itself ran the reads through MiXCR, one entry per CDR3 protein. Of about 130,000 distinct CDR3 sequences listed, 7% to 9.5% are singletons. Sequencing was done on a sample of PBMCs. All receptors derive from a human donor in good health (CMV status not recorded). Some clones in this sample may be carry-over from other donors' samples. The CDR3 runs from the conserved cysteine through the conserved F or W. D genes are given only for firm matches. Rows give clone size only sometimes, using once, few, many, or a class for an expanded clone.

CDR3nt: TGCAGTGCTAGAGGGGTAATAGCGGGGCTTCCGGATACGCAGTATTTT
CDR3aa: CSARGVIAGLPDTQYF
abundance: .
j_gene: TRBJ2-3
d_gene: TRBD2
v_gene: TRBV20-1

CDR3nt: TGCGCCAGCAGCTTGGGTCAGGGGTTGGGCACTGAAGCTTTCTTT
CDR3aa: CASSLGQGLGTEAFF
abundance: .
j_gene: TRBJ1-1
d_gene: .
v_gene: TRBV5-1

CDR3nt: TGTGCCAGCAGCCGACTCTGGCTAACCAAAGGGATGGGGGAGCAGAACTTC
CDR3aa: CASSRLWLTKGMGEQNF
abundance: .
j_gene: TRBJ2-7
d_gene: .
v_gene: TRBV7-2

CDR3nt: TGCAGCGTTGCCGAGGGAACCGGGGAGCTGTTTTTT
CDR3aa: CSVAEGTGELFF
abundance: few
j_gene: TRBJ2-2
d_gene: .
v_gene: TRBV29-1

CDR3nt: TGTGCCAGCAGTTACTCTCAGGGTAGTTCGGCTGAAGCTTTCTTT
CDR3aa: CASSYSQGSSAEAFF
abundance: many
j_gene: TRBJ1-1
d_gene: .
v_gene: TRBV6-5

CDR3nt: TGCGCCAGCAGCTACGCCAGGGGGTCTGGGGCCAACGTCCTGACTTTC
CDR3aa: CASSYARGSGANVLTF
abundance: .
j_gene: TRBJ2-6
d_gene: TRBD1
v_gene: TRBV5-1

CDR3nt: TGTGCCTGGAGTGCGCAGGGGTTCACTGAAGCTTTCTTT
CDR3aa: CAWSAQGFTEAFF
abundance: many
j_gene: TRBJ1-1
d_gene: .
v_gene: TRBV30

CDR3nt: TGTGCCAGCCACCCCGGGACAGGGGATGAAAAACTGTTTTTT
CDR3aa: CASHPGTGDEKLFF
abundance: many
j_gene: TRBJ1-4
d_gene: TRBD1
v_gene: TRBV12-3/TRBV12-4

CDR3nt: TGTGCCAGCAGTCCACGGGCAGGGCACCGTCCCTACGAGCAGTACTTC
CDR3aa: CASSPRAGHRPYEQYF
abundance: .
j_gene: TRBJ2-7
d_gene: .
v_gene: TRBV12-3/TRBV12-4

CDR3nt: TGTGCCAGCAGTGAAAATCCTAACTATGGCTACACCTTC
CDR3aa: CASSENPNYGYTF
abundance: many
j_gene: TRBJ1-2
d_gene: .
v_gene: TRBV6-1

CDR3nt: TGTGCCAGCAGCCTTCAGGCTAGCGGGGGATATGAGCAGTTCTTC
CDR3aa: CASSLQASGGYEQFF
abundance: many
j_gene: TRBJ2-1
d_gene: TRBD2
v_gene: TRBV7-2

CDR3nt: TGCAGTGCTGTACCGGGACGGAATAGCAATCAGCCCCAGCATTTT
CDR3aa: CSAVPGRNSNQPQHF
abundance: few
j_gene: TRBJ1-5
d_gene: .
v_gene: TRBV20-1

CDR3nt: TGCAGCGTGGGAGACAGAACTTCTGGGGCCAACGTCCTGACTTTC
CDR3aa: CSVGDRTSGANVLTF
abundance: many
j_gene: TRBJ2-6
d_gene: .
v_gene: TRBV29-1

CDR3nt: TGTGCCAGCAGCCAACTGGTCCTTAACTATGGCTACACCTTC
CDR3aa: CASSQLVLNYGYTF
abundance: few
j_gene: TRBJ1-2
d_gene: .
v_gene: TRBV16

CDR3nt: TGCGCCAGCAGCTGGAGCTCGAAAGAGACCCAGTACTTC
CDR3aa: CASSWSSKETQYF
abundance: many
j_gene: TRBJ2-5
d_gene: .
v_gene: TRBV5-1

CDR3nt: TGCAGTGCTAGAAGGGGTGGGGGGAGTGGTGAAAAACTGTTTTTT
CDR3aa: CSARRGGGSGEKLFF
abundance: .
j_gene: TRBJ1-4
d_gene: .
v_gene: TRBV20-1

CDR3nt: TGTGCCAGCCTCCGGGACAGCAACGTCTACGAGCAGTACTTC
CDR3aa: CASLRDSNVYEQYF
abundance: many
j_gene: TRBJ2-7
d_gene: TRBD1
v_gene: TRBV2

CDR3nt: TGTGCCAGCAGCCGGAGGGACAGAGCCCCCTACGAGCAGTACTTC
CDR3aa: CASSRRDRAPYEQYF
abundance: many
j_gene: TRBJ2-7
d_gene: .
v_gene: TRBV5-4

CDR3nt: TGCAGCAGCACCGGGACAGTGATTAATGAGCAGTTCTTC
CDR3aa: CSSTGTVINEQFF
abundance: .
j_gene: TRBJ2-1
d_gene: TRBD1
v_gene: TRBV29-1

CDR3nt: TGTGCCAGCAGCCAAGATTCGGATAGCCGGACTAGCACAGATACGCAGTATTTT
CDR3aa: CASSQDSDSRTSTDTQYF
abundance: few
j_gene: TRBJ2-3
d_gene: .
v_gene: TRBV3-1

CDR3nt: TGCGCCAGCAGCGTGGATCCCACAGCGGGCACTGAAGCTTTCTTT
CDR3aa: CASSVDPTAGTEAFF
abundance: few
j_gene: TRBJ1-1
d_gene: .
v_gene: TRBV5-1

CDR3nt: TGTGCCAGCAGTCCCCCTGGGGCCCGGACGAACACTGAAGCTTTCTTT
CDR3aa: CASSPPGARTNTEAFF
abundance: many
j_gene: TRBJ1-1
d_gene: .
v_gene: TRBV7-2

CDR3nt: TGTGCCAGCAGCCAAGTAGGGGGGTATAATTCACCCCTCCACTTT
CDR3aa: CASSQVGGYNSPLHF
abundance: .
j_gene: TRBJ1-6
d_gene: .
v_gene: TRBV14

CDR3nt: TGTGCCAGCAGCCCCCGACAGGGTCCAGAGACCCAGTACTTC
CDR3aa: CASSPRQGPETQYF
abundance: many
j_gene: TRBJ2-5
d_gene: TRBD1
v_gene: TRBV7-2

CDR3nt: TGTGCCAGCAGCAAAGACAGGGGGCTGTCAGAGACCCAGTACTTC
CDR3aa: CASSKDRGLSETQYF
abundance: .
j_gene: TRBJ2-5
d_gene: TRBD1
v_gene: TRBV3-1

CDR3nt: TGTGCCAGCAGCTTAGGACAGGGGTTGAGAGAGACCCAGTACTTC
CDR3aa: CASSLGQGLRETQYF
abundance: many
j_gene: TRBJ2-5
d_gene: TRBD1
v_gene: TRBV7-8

CDR3nt: TGTGCCAGCTCACAAGGCACAGGGGGATTGGAAAAACTGTTTTTT
CDR3aa: CASSQGTGGLEKLFF
abundance: many
j_gene: TRBJ1-4
d_gene: TRBD1
v_gene: TRBV18

CDR3nt: TGTGCCAGCAGTGAATCAGGGAGCACCCGCGCCGATAGGGGCTACACCTTC
CDR3aa: CASSESGSTRADRGYTF
abundance: many
j_gene: TRBJ1-2
d_gene: .
v_gene: TRBV25-1

CDR3nt: TGTGCCAGCAGCCCTTCGGGACAGCGACAAACTGAAGCTTTCTTT
CDR3aa: CASSPSGQRQTEAFF
abundance: few
j_gene: TRBJ1-1
d_gene: TRBD1
v_gene: TRBV7-3

CDR3nt: TGTGCCAGCAGCTTGGGACGCCGGCTGAACACCGGGGAGCTGTTTTTT
CDR3aa: CASSLGRRLNTGELFF
abundance: .
j_gene: TRBJ2-2
d_gene: .
v_gene: TRBV5-6

CDR3nt: TGCGCCAGCAGCTCCGGACCCCTACTGCAGGGAGGTACGGCCTACGAGCAGTACTTC
CDR3aa: CASSSGPLLQGGTAYEQYF
abundance: many
j_gene: TRBJ2-7
d_gene: .
v_gene: TRBV5-1

CDR3nt: TGTGCCAGCAGCTTCGGTCACAGCTCCTACGAGCAGTACTTC
CDR3aa: CASSFGHSSYEQYF
abundance: many
j_gene: TRBJ2-7
d_gene: .
v_gene: TRBV7-2

CDR3nt: TGTGCCACCAGCGTCATACAGGGGGACTATGGCTACACCTTC
CDR3aa: CATSVIQGDYGYTF
abundance: .
j_gene: TRBJ1-2
d_gene: TRBD1
v_gene: TRBV15

CDR3nt: TGTGCCAGCAGCTTAGGGCGGTCTAATTCACCCCTCCACTTT
CDR3aa: CASSLGRSNSPLHF
abundance: many
j_gene: TRBJ1-6
d_gene: .
v_gene: TRBV7-2

CDR3nt: TGCGCCAGCAGCGCCGGACCTGCCGGGGGTGGTGAAAAACTGTTTTTT
CDR3aa: CASSAGPAGGGEKLFF
abundance: many
j_gene: TRBJ1-4
d_gene: .
v_gene: TRBV5-1

CDR3nt: TGTGCCAGTGCAGCGGAAACTAATGAAAAACTGTTTTTT
CDR3aa: CASAAETNEKLFF
abundance: many
j_gene: TRBJ1-4
d_gene: .
v_gene: TRBV2

CDR3nt: TGCAGTGCTAGAGATAGTGCTTATGAAGCTTTCTTT
CDR3aa: CSARDSAYEAFF
abundance: few
j_gene: TRBJ1-1
d_gene: .
v_gene: TRBV20-1

CDR3nt: TGTGCCAGCAGCTTAGTTACCTCGAACACTGAAGCTTTCTTT
CDR3aa: CASSLVTSNTEAFF
abundance: many
j_gene: TRBJ1-1
d_gene: .
v_gene: TRBV7-2

CDR3nt: TGTGCCAGCAGCTTATGGACGGAATCCTACGAGCAGTACTTC
CDR3aa: CASSLWTESYEQYF
abundance: many
j_gene: TRBJ2-7
d_gene: .
v_gene: TRBV7-2

CDR3nt: TGCAGCTTTCTACTACCTAGGGAGACCCAGTACTTC
CDR3aa: CSFLLPRETQYF
abundance: .
j_gene: TRBJ2-5
d_gene: .
v_gene: TRBV29-1

CDR3nt: TGTGCCAGTAGTATTCTAGGGAATCAGCCCCAGCATTTT
CDR3aa: CASSILGNQPQHF
abundance: many
j_gene: TRBJ1-5
d_gene: .
v_gene: TRBV19

CDR3nt: TGCGCCAGCAGCCAAGACAGGGCAGTACAGGCGGATACGCAGTATTTT
CDR3aa: CASSQDRAVQADTQYF
abundance: many
j_gene: TRBJ2-3
d_gene: .
v_gene: TRBV4-1

CDR3nt: TGTGCCAGCAGTTTATCGTTTGGGACAGGGGGAAACACCATATATTTT
CDR3aa: CASSLSFGTGGNTIYF
abundance: many
j_gene: TRBJ1-3
d_gene: TRBD1
v_gene: TRBV6-5

CDR3nt: TGTGCCAGCAGTGGGACGGGCCAGGGGGCTAACTATGGCTACACCTTC
CDR3aa: CASSGTGQGANYGYTF
abundance: many
j_gene: TRBJ1-2
d_gene: TRBD1
v_gene: TRBV25-1

CDR3nt: TGTGCCAGCAGCCAAGATGTCCAGGGGAATTCACCCCTCCACTTT
CDR3aa: CASSQDVQGNSPLHF
abundance: many
j_gene: TRBJ1-6
d_gene: .
v_gene: TRBV4-2

CDR3nt: TGTGCCAGCAGCCCCGAGGGAGTAAGCAATCAGCCCCAGCATTTT
CDR3aa: CASSPEGVSNQPQHF
abundance: .
j_gene: TRBJ1-5
d_gene: .
v_gene: TRBV9

CDR3nt: TGTGCCAGCAGATCCCCGGACAGGGGAGAGACCCAGTACTTC
CDR3aa: CASRSPDRGETQYF
abundance: .
j_gene: TRBJ2-5
d_gene: TRBD1
v_gene: TRBV7-4

CDR3nt: TGTGCCAGCAAGGGGTGGGTGAACACCGGGGAGCTGTTTTTT
CDR3aa: CASKGWVNTGELFF
abundance: few
j_gene: TRBJ2-2
d_gene: .
v_gene: TRBV2

CDR3nt: TGCGCCAGCAGCCAAGGGGTTCCAAATCAGCCCCAGCATTTT
CDR3aa: CASSQGVPNQPQHF
abundance: many
j_gene: TRBJ1-5
d_gene: .
v_gene: TRBV4-1

CDR3nt: TGCGCCAGCAGCTTGGGGACAGGGATGATGGCTTTCTTT
CDR3aa: CASSLGTGMMAFF
abundance: few
j_gene: TRBJ1-1
d_gene: TRBD1
v_gene: TRBV5-1

CDR3nt: TGTGCCAGCAGTTCCCTAGCGGGCGTCCTAGCCAAAAACATTCAGTACTTC
CDR3aa: CASSSLAGVLAKNIQYF
abundance: few
j_gene: TRBJ2-4
d_gene: TRBD2
v_gene: TRBV7-2

CDR3nt: TGTGCCAGTAGTTCCAGTTCCGGGACAAGAAGGGGGAACCAAGAGACCCAGTACTTC
CDR3aa: CASSSSSGTRRGNQETQYF
abundance: many
j_gene: TRBJ2-5
d_gene: .
v_gene: TRBV19

CDR3nt: TGTGCCAGCAGCGTATATCCGGTTAGTCGATTCACAGATACGCAGTATTTT
CDR3aa: CASSVYPVSRFTDTQYF
abundance: many
j_gene: TRBJ2-3
d_gene: .
v_gene: TRBV9

CDR3nt: TGTGCCAGTAGTCGCGGGGCTCCCCTCGACACTGAAGCTTTCTTT
CDR3aa: CASSRGAPLDTEAFF
abundance: many
j_gene: TRBJ1-1
d_gene: .
v_gene: TRBV19

CDR3nt: TGTGCCAGCAGCCCGAAGACAGGGGGGAACACTGAAGCTTTCTTT
CDR3aa: CASSPKTGGNTEAFF
abundance: few
j_gene: TRBJ1-1
d_gene: TRBD1
v_gene: TRBV13

CDR3nt: TGCAGTGCTAGTCGGTCCTGGGGGTACGAGCAGTACTTC
CDR3aa: CSASRSWGYEQYF
abundance: many
j_gene: TRBJ2-7
d_gene: .
v_gene: TRBV20-1

CDR3nt: TGCGCCAGCAGCTACTCCGGGACCGAGGGTAGCACTGAAGCTTTCTTT
CDR3aa: CASSYSGTEGSTEAFF
abundance: many
j_gene: TRBJ1-1
d_gene: .
v_gene: TRBV5-1

CDR3nt: TGCAGTGCTCTTGGACAGGGCCCACGCGGGGAGCTGTTTTTT
CDR3aa: CSALGQGPRGELFF
abundance: many
j_gene: TRBJ2-2
d_gene: TRBD1
v_gene: TRBV20-1

CDR3nt: TGTGCCAGCAGTCCTCTACGGACAGGGCGGAACTATGGCTACACCTTC
CDR3aa: CASSPLRTGRNYGYTF
abundance: many
j_gene: TRBJ1-2
d_gene: TRBD1
v_gene: TRBV6-2/TRBV6-3